A single sample is the source of the 29 T cell receptor beta chains below, sequenced in a study of blood T cell repertoires in COVID-19 (dated by TCRdb to 2018 to 2020). Library preparation was by the immunoSEQ multiplex PCR assay. In TCRdb, the immuneACCESS table is reduced to in-frame sequences with V and J assigned. These tables do not hold every clone; where another copy was compared, an unresolved V gene accounts for under half, and the others remain unexplained. Here the sample has approximately 200,000 clones; 80% to 90% occur a single time. Jointly, the top ten make up around 1.4% of the sample. Material: peripheral blood. The source is a man aged 18 to 35 with active or convalescent COVID-19.

V usage is TRBV7-9 and J usage is TRBJ2-5; D might be TRBD2 (5 bases). Germline CDR1 SEHNR, CDR2 FQNEAQ (reference sequence). The V end lost 5 bases, the J end lost 4 bases, and 17 bases lay between the germline ends. The CDR3 contains 15 residues. Written as DNA, the CDR3 is TGTGCCAGCAGCCCCAACGGGGTCACGCGAGAGACCCAGTACTTC. Its translation: CASSPNGVTRETQYF.

The chain couples TRBV5-6 to TRBJ2-5; the match to TRBD2 covers 8 bases. This CDR3 is built from 13 residues. Germline trimming cut 1 base from V and 5 bases from J; bases unmatched to any gene: 1. Germline CDR1 reads SGHDT; CDR2 reads YYEEEE. Written as DNA, the CDR3 is TGTGCCAGCAGCTTGTTAGCGGGGGAGACCCAGTACTTC. As protein: CASSLLAGETQYF. The full variable domain, completed using reference TRBV5-6 and TRBJ2-5, is DAGVTQSPTHLIKTRGQQVTLRCSPKSGHDTVSWYQQALGQGPQFIFQYYEEEERQRGNFPDRFSGHQFPNYSSELNVNALLLGDSALYLCASSLLAGETQYFGPGTRLLVL.

The chain uses TRBV6-5 and TRBJ2-1; possibly TRBD2 for D (5 bases). Germline V gene sequence: CDR1 MNHEY, CDR2 SVGAGI. This CDR3 has 13 amino acids. The germline V and J ends were trimmed by 6 bases and 6 bases, with 12 bases remaining between them. CDR3 bases: TGTGCCAGCAGACTCACTAGAGGCAATGAGCAGTTCTTC. Its translation: CASRLTRGNEQFF.

The chain couples TRBV6-6 to TRBJ2-7, with TRBD1 matching 10 bases. Germline CDR1 and CDR2: MNHNY and SVGAGI (reference sequence). Germline trimming cut 4 bases from V and 1 base from J; bases unmatched to any gene: 1. This CDR3 has 14 residues. The CDR3 region is CASSWDRGSYEQYF. The CDR3 coding sequence is TGTGCCAGCAGTTGGGACAGGGGTTCCTACGAGCAGTACTTC.

This clone appeared a single time. The chain is built from TRBV18 and TRBJ2-1; D gene ambiguous. Trimming took 0 bases from V and 4 from J, leaving 7 bases between them. The CDR3 is 14 residues long. The germline gives CDR1 KGHSH, CDR2 LQKENI. The CDR3 DNA reads as TGTGCCAGCTCACCACCGGTAGATTACAATGAGCAGTTCTTC. Its translation is CASSPPVDYNEQFF.

The chain is built from TRBV12-3 or TRBV12-4 and TRBJ2-1, with a tentative D call TRBD2 (6 bases). The CDR3 loop spans 13 amino acids. V was trimmed by 3 bases and J by 6 bases, leaving 9 bases between them. CDR3 region: CASSFSGGNEQFF. CDR3 in DNA: TGTGCCAGCAGTTTTTCCGGGGGCAATGAGCAGTTCTTC.

The chain carries TRBV9 and TRBJ2-2; a possible D gene is TRBD2 (6 bases). Germline lookup yields CDR1 SGDLS and CDR2 YYNGEE. V gave up 4 bases and J gave up 7 bases, with 20 bases separating them. The CDR3 extends over 16 amino acids. The CDR3 spells CASSLSFGPGVGELFF. CDR3 DNA: TGTGCCAGCAGCCTTAGTTTCGGCCCGGGGGTCGGGGAGCTGTTTTTT.

This chain joins TRBV5-1 and TRBJ2-2; 8 bases line up with TRBD2. Germline CDR1 is SGHRS and CDR2 is YFSETQ. The length of the CDR3 is 15 residues. Trimming took 0 bases from V and 5 from J; bases not matched to a gene: 3. CDR3 sequence reads: CASSLAPSGTGELFF. CDR3 nucleotide sequence: TGCGCCAGCAGCTTGGCGCCTAGCGGGACCGGGGAGCTGTTTTTT.

CDR3 coding DNA: TGCGCCAGCAGTGGGCCAGGCGAGCAGTACTTC. This codes for CASSGPGEQYF. The genes are TRBV10-1 and TRBJ2-7; unclear D gene. Germline V CDR1 and CDR2: WNHNN, SYGVQD (reference sequence). The CDR3 spans 11 residues. V lost 4 bases and J lost 6, with 7 bases in between.

This sequence joins TRBV24-1 and TRBJ2-5, with 12 bases matching TRBD2. The CDR3 spans 16 residues. Germline V gene sequence: CDR1 KGHDR, CDR2 SFDVKD. The V and J ends lost 2 bases and 4 bases, in that order; junction bases with no gene match: 4. This chain's CDR3 is CATSDWTSGIGETQYF. The CDR3 DNA is TGTGCCACCAGTGATTGGACTAGCGGGATTGGAGAGACCCAGTACTTC.

This clone was seen only a few times. The chain uses TRBV4-3 and TRBJ1-6; D not resolved. The V and J ends lost 1 base and 5 bases respectively, with 15 bases between them. Per the germline V gene, CDR1 is LGHNA and CDR2 is YSLEER. The CDR3 has 17 amino acids. In DNA form, the CDR3 reads TGCGCCAGCAGCCAAGTTAGCGGCAGGAGGAATAATTCACCCCTCCACTTT. Translation: CASSQVSGRRNNSPLHF.

The V gene is TRBV5-1, the J gene TRBJ1-2, with D uncertain. Germline V gene lookup returns CDR1 SGHRS and CDR2 YFSETQ. CDR3 size: 13 residues. Trimming took 4 bases from V and 7 from J, leaving 14 bases between them. The CDR3 DNA reads as TGCGCCAGCAGCGCGCAGAGCGATGGTGGCTACACCTTC. Translating it yields CASSAQSDGGYTF.

The rearrangement joins TRBV10-1 to TRBJ1-3, with D unclear. The CDR3 is 14 amino acids. Trimming pared 4 bases from V and 0 bases from J, leaving 7 bases between. Germline V CDR1 and CDR2: WNHNN, SYGVQD (reference sequence). The CDR3 nucleotides read TGCGCCAGCAGTGCACGGGACTCTGGAAACACCATATATTTT. Protein sequence: CASSARDSGNTIYF.

The chain is built from TRBV18 and TRBJ1-6; 10 nucleotides match TRBD1. The germline V gene encodes CDR1 KGHSH and CDR2 LQKENI. V shed 8 bases, J shed 10 bases, and the junction held 5 bases outside the gene matches. The CDR3 length is 13 residues. The CDR3 spells CASGTGDGSPLHF. CDR3 nucleotides: TGTGCCAGCGGGACAGGGGACGGGTCACCCCTCCACTTT.

This CDR3 is CASSRGTSGKYNEQFF. The DNA for the CDR3 is TGTGCCAGCAGCCGCGGGACTAGCGGGAAGTACAATGAGCAGTTCTTC. This chain uses TRBV5-8 with TRBJ2-1, with 13 bases matching TRBD2. Per the germline V gene, CDR1 is SGHTS and CDR2 is YDEGEE. This CDR3 comprises 16 residues. V lost 4 bases and J lost 4; bases outside the gene matches: 5. The entire variable domain, with the rest obtained from reference TRBV5-8 and TRBJ2-1, is as follows: EAGVTQSPTHLIKTRGQQATLRCSPISGHTSVYWYQQALGLGLQFLLWYDEGEERNRGNFPPRFSGRQFPNYSSELNVNALELEDSALYLCASSRGTSGKYNEQFFGPGTRLTVL.

The chain combines TRBV3-1 (or the pseudogene TRBV3-2) with TRBJ2-2; TRBD2 matches at 13 bases. Germline V gene sequence: CDR1 LGHDT, CDR2 YNNKEL (reference sequence). Trimming took 4 bases from V and 5 from J; bases not matched to a gene: 4. The CDR3 runs to 16 residues. CDR3 nucleotides: TGTGCCAGCAGCCTTACTAGCGGGAGGGTTACCGGGGAGCTGTTTTTT. This sequence encodes CASSLTSGRVTGELFF.

The rearrangement links TRBV11-2 to TRBJ2-1, with TRBD2 matching over 7 bases. Germline V gene lookup returns CDR1 SGHAT and CDR2 FQNNGV. V shed 4 bases and J 5 bases; nucleotides not matched to a gene: 8. The CDR3 runs to 15 residues. CDR3 loop: CASSSIGGSNNEQFF. For the CDR3, the DNA is TGTGCCAGCAGCTCTATAGGCGGGAGCAACAATGAGCAGTTCTTC. The full variable domain, completed using reference TRBV11-2 and TRBJ2-1, is EAGVAQSPRYKIIEKRQSVAFWCNPISGHATLYWYQQILGQGPKLLIQFQNNGVVDDSQLPKDRFSAERLKGVDSTLKIQPAKLEDSAVYLCASSSIGGSNNEQFFGPGTRLTVL.

V is TRBV7-2 and J is TRBJ2-7; a weak D match, TRBD2 (5 bases). This CDR3 contains 14 residues. Germline loops: CDR1 SGHTA, CDR2 FQGNSA. V was cut by 2 bases and J by 0 bases, with 8 bases left in between. CDR3 sequence (DNA): TGTGCCAGCAGCTTAATCACTAGCTCCTACGAGCAGTACTTC. It translates to CASSLITSSYEQYF.

The rearrangement uses TRBV7-9 and TRBJ1-5; perhaps TRBD1 as D (5 bases). Germline V gene lookup returns CDR1 SEHNR and CDR2 FQNEAQ (reference sequence). This CDR3 is 16 amino acids long. The V gene lost 4 bases and the J gene lost 2 bases, with 15 bases spanning the gap. The CDR3 loop is CASSSGDSIGNQPQHF. The CDR3, as DNA: TGTGCCAGCAGCTCGGGGGATAGTATAGGCAATCAGCCCCAGCATTTT.

The rearrangement joins TRBV24-1 to TRBJ1-2; D unresolved. The V gene's germline CDR1 is KGHDR and CDR2 SFDVKD. CDR3 size: 16 residues. Trimming removed 6 bases from V and 5 bases from J, with 21 bases in between. The DNA of the CDR3 is TGTGCCACCAGTACGCGAACGACCGGGGAAACTTATGGCTACACCTTC. It translates to CATSTRTTGETYGYTF.

This rearrangement joins TRBV10-3 to TRBJ2-7, with TRBD1 matching 9 bases. Germline CDR1 and CDR2: ENHRY and SYGVKD. Germline trimming cut 7 bases from V and 0 bases from J; bases unmatched to any gene: 4. The CDR3 is made up of 14 amino acids. The CDR3 sequence: CAITGTGNSYEQYF. The DNA for the CDR3 is TGTGCCATCACCGGGACAGGGAACTCCTACGAGCAGTACTTC.

This sequence joins TRBV15 and TRBJ2-3; 16 bases fit TRBD2. The CDR3 consists of 19 residues. Germline V CDR1 and CDR2: LNHNV, YYDKDF (reference sequence). The ends lost 0 bases at V and 2 bases at J; junction bases unmatched: 5. CDR3 in amino acids: CATSRDSGLAGGSTDTQYF. CDR3 DNA sequence: TGTGCCACCAGCAGAGATTCGGGACTAGCGGGAGGGTCCACAGATACGCAGTATTTT.

The chain is built from TRBV5-4 and TRBJ1-2; 12 bases are a match to TRBD1. The germline gives CDR1 SGHNT, CDR2 YYREEE (reference sequence). V dropped 4 bases and J dropped 6; count of bases not matched to a gene: 4. There are 14 residues in the CDR3. This CDR3 reads CASSGRDRGHGYTF. The CDR3 nucleotides are TGTGCCAGCAGCGGAAGGGACAGGGGGCATGGCTACACCTTC.

The rearrangement uses TRBV6-6 and TRBJ2-1; D unclear. The germline V and J ends were trimmed by 8 bases and 9 bases, with 20 bases remaining between them. This CDR3 has 14 residues. The germline CDR1 and CDR2 sequences are MNHNY and SVGAGI (reference sequence). The CDR3 DNA reads TGTGCCAGCGGTTTGGCTACTATAGCCCGTGAGCAGTTCTTC. This gives the protein CASGLATIAREQFF.

This chain uses TRBV19 with TRBJ2-5; 8 bases are shared with TRBD1. The CDR3 loop spans 16 amino acids. V dropped 3 bases and J dropped 5; count of bases not matched to a gene: 11. Germline CDR1 LNHDA, CDR2 SQIVND (reference sequence). The DNA of the CDR3 is TGTGCCAGTAGTATCGGCGGAGACAGGGGTTTGGAGACCCAGTACTTC. Its protein product is CASSIGGDRGLETQYF.

This chain links TRBV5-1 with TRBJ1-1; 9 nucleotides align to TRBD1. This CDR3 comprises 16 residues. The germline V gene encodes CDR1 SGHRS and CDR2 YFSETQ. The J segment lost 5 bases and the V segment lost 0 bases, leaving 8 bases of the junction unmatched. The CDR3 sequence: CASSLGPQGAGTEAFF. The CDR3 bases are TGCGCCAGCAGCTTGGGACCACAGGGGGCGGGAACTGAAGCTTTCTTT.

The genes are TRBV3-1 (or the pseudogene TRBV3-2) and TRBJ1-3; D remains unclear. V lost 6 bases, J lost 0 bases, and 12 bases lay in between. The CDR3 covers 15 residues. Per the germline V gene, CDR1 is LGHDT and CDR2 is YNNKEL (reference sequence). The CDR3 DNA follows: TGTGCCAGCAGTCTATTAGCCCACTCTGGAAACACCATATATTTT. Protein sequence: CASSLLAHSGNTIYF.

The V gene is TRBV19, the J gene TRBJ2-1; D is possibly TRBD2 (5 bases). The CDR3 sequence is 17 residues long. Trimming shortened V by 3 bases and J by 6 bases, and 21 bases separated the two germline ends. Germline V CDR1 and CDR2: LNHDA, SQIVND (reference sequence). The chain's CDR3 is CASSIVASASRPNEQFF. The CDR3 DNA follows: TGTGCCAGTAGTATTGTCGCTTCGGCTAGCAGACCCAATGAGCAGTTCTTC.

The chain links TRBV3-1 (or the pseudogene TRBV3-2) to TRBJ1-5; 7 bases align to TRBD1. After removal of 4 bases from V and 1 base from J, the junction contained 1 base not matched to a gene. CDR1 is LGHDT and CDR2 is YNNKEL in the germline V gene (reference sequence). The CDR3 extends over 14 amino acids. CDR3 coding DNA: TGTGCCAGCAGCCCGGACAGGAGCAATCAGCCCCAGCATTTT. Translation gives CASSPDRSNQPQHF.